This note documents a single TCR beta chain sequence. The antigen is not known. CDR3 length equals 15 residues. In germline, CDR1 is SQVTM, CDR2 ANQGSEA. The junction had 6 bases not matched to a gene; V was cut back by 6 bases and J by 0 bases. The unexposed donors gave CD4+ T cells in about 2010-2019, prior to COVID-19. The cells were cultured for over eight days before CD4+ T cells were isolated. Cultures received half-medium IL-2 refreshes on days 3 and 7. The data are from a study of CD4 T cells in relation to SARS-CoV-2 and coronaviruses. At the level of the study: PBMCs were cultured with antigen for 10 days before TCR beta sequencing.

The assay was immunoSEQ multiplex PCR, and TCRdb's table has in-frame clones only and misses some. The profile shows roughly 24,000 clones, about three quarters of them singletons. This clonotype originated in a human donor in good health. The chain has TRBV29-1 and TRBJ2-1, with TRBD2 identical over 9 bases. Material for sequencing was CD4+ T cells from PBMCs, cultured in vitro. The CDR3 region is CSVMTSGSSYNEQFF. In nucleotides, the CDR3 is TGCAGCGTGATGACTAGCGGTAGCTCCTACAATGAGCAGTTCTTC.